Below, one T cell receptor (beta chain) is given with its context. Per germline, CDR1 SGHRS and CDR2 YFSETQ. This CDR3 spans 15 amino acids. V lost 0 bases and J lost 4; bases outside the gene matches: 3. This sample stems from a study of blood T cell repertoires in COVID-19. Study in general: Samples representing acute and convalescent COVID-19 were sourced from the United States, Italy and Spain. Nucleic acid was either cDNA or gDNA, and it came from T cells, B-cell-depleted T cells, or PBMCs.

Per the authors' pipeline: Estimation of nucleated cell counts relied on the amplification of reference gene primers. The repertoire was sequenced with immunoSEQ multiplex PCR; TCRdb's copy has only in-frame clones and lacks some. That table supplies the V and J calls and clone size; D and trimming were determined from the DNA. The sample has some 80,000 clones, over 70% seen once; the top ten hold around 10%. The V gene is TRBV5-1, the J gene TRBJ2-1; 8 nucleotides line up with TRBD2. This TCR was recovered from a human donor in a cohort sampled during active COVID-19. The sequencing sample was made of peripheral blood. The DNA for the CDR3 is TGCGCCAGCAGCTTGGTAATAGCGGGGTACAATGAGCAGTTCTTC. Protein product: CASSLVIAGYNEQFF.